Listed below are T cell receptor beta chains from one sample, sequenced in a study of cytomegalovirus exposure and HLA in healthy donors. TCRdb's table, derived via immunoSEQ multiplex PCR, lists solely in-frame clones and lacks some. In the table there are about 88,000 clones, around 85% of which are singletons. The specimen sequenced was PBMCs. The origin of the receptors is a man aged 25 to 45 in good health and CMV-seronegative. CDR3s include the opening cysteine and the closing phenylalanine or tryptophan. Each record gives: J gene, V gene, CDR3 length, D gene, clone size, CDR3 DNA, CDR3 protein. A D gene is named only where the DNA matches it firmly. A clone size is listed for some rows: how often the clone was seen (once, few, many), or a class if it is expanded.

TRBJ1-1 | TRBV6-6 | 15 | TRBD1 | NA | TGTGCCAGCAGTACCCGGACAGGGGGAAACACTGAAGCTTTCTTT | CASSTRTGGNTEAFF
TRBJ1-4 | TRBV19 | 17 | NA | NA | TGTGCCAGTAGTCGGACTGATCCCCTTGCAACTAATGAAAAACTGTTTTTT | CASSRTDPLATNEKLFF
TRBJ2-3 | TRBV25-1 | 13 | TRBD2 | NA | TGTGCCAGCCGAGCGGGGGGGACAGATACGCAGTATTTT | CASRAGGTDTQYF
TRBJ1-1 | TRBV19 | 14 | NA | NA | TGTGCCAGTAGGGGAGTACGGGGGAACACTGAAGCTTTCTTT | CASRGVRGNTEAFF
TRBJ2-7 | TRBV5-6 | 16 | TRBD2 | NA | TGTGCCAGCAGCGGACTAGCGGGGGGGCGGGGCGACGAGCAGTACTTC | CASSGLAGGRGDEQYF
TRBJ2-7 | TRBV27 | 10 | TRBD1 | NA | TGTGCCAGCACGAAGGACAGGGAGTACTTC | CASTKDREYF
TRBJ1-1 | TRBV20-1 | 11 | NA | NA | TGCAGTGCTAGCAATGGGCCTGAAGCTTTCTTT | CSASNGPEAFF
TRBJ2-3 | TRBV30 | 14 | TRBD2 | NA | TGTGCCTGGATCTTAGCGGGGCACACAGATACGCAGTATTTT | CAWILAGHTDTQYF
TRBJ1-2 | TRBV6-5 | 15 | NA | NA | TGTGCCAGCAGTTACATACGGGACAAAAACTATGGCTACACCTTC | CASSYIRDKNYGYTF
TRBJ2-2 | TRBV29-1 | 13 | TRBD1 | NA | TGCAGCGGGACAGGGAAAACGACCGGGGAGCTGTTTTTT | CSGTGKTTGELFF
TRBJ2-2 | TRBV5-4 | 19 | NA | NA | TGTGCCAGCAGCTTTTATGTGGAGCGCCTCTCCGCGAACACCGGGGAGCTGTTTTTT | CASSFYVERLSANTGELFF
TRBJ1-1 | TRBV13 | 14 | NA | NA | TGTGCCAGCAGCTTAGTACAGGGCCCCACTGAAGCTTTCTTT | CASSLVQGPTEAFF
TRBJ2-1 | TRBV6-1 | 14 | NA | NA | TGTGCCAGCCGCTCCGGAGGAGGGACCAATGAGCAGTTCTTC | CASRSGGGTNEQFF
TRBJ1-2 | TRBV12-1 | 15 | NA | NA | TGTGCCAGCAGCTTTGGAAGCGGGGGTTGTAGTGGCTACACCTTC | CASSFGSGGCSGYTF
TRBJ2-1 | TRBV7-9 | 17 | TRBD1 | NA | TGTGCCAGCAGCTTAGTTAAGGGACAGGGGGCTACGAATGAGCAGTTCTTC | CASSLVKGQGATNEQFF
TRBJ1-4 | TRBV7-7 | 19 | NA | NA | TGTGCCAGCAGCCCTACGTTCGGAGGGTGGGGAGCAACTAATGAAAAACTGTTTTTT | CASSPTFGGWGATNEKLFF
TRBJ2-7 | TRBV9 | 13 | TRBD1 | once | TGTGCCAGCAGCGCCGGGACAGGGACCGAGCAGTACTTC | CASSAGTGTEQYF
TRBJ1-1 | TRBV7-2 | 14 | NA | NA | TGTGCCAGCAGCTTACGGCGACCGGGGACTGAAGCTTTCTTT | CASSLRRPGTEAFF
TRBJ1-1 | TRBV27 | 13 | TRBD1 | NA | TGTGCCAGCAGTTTATACAGGGGTACTGAAGCTTTCTTT | CASSLYRGTEAFF
TRBJ1-6 | TRBV6-5 | 14 | NA | NA | TGTGCCAGCAGGGGCGGGTCTACGGAGTCGCCCCTCCACTTT | CASRGGSTESPLHF
TRBJ1-3 | TRBV5-1 | 16 | TRBD1 | NA | TGCGCCAGCAGCCCAACGGACAGGGCCTCTGGAAACACCATATATTTT | CASSPTDRASGNTIYF
TRBJ2-1 | TRBV11-3 | 16 | TRBD1 | few | TGTGCCAGCAGCCCCTCGGGACAGGGAGTGAGGAATGAGCAGTTCTTC | CASSPSGQGVRNEQFF
TRBJ2-7 | TRBV7-9 | 14 | TRBD2 | once | TGTGCCAGCAGCTTGGGACTAGCGGGGGGTGGGCAGTACTTC | CASSLGLAGGGQYF
TRBJ2-7 | TRBV4-1 | 15 | NA | NA | TGCGCCAGCAGCCAAGAAGACAACCCCTCCTACGAGCAGTACTTC | CASSQEDNPSYEQYF
TRBJ2-1 | TRBV5-1 | 14 | NA | once | TGCGCCAGCAGCTTGGACCCTGGAGGGAATGAGCAGTTCTTC | CASSLDPGGNEQFF
TRBJ2-1 | TRBV5-8 | 15 | TRBD1 | NA | TGTGCCAGCAGCTGGGGACAGGTATCCTACAATGAGCAGTTCTTC | CASSWGQVSYNEQFF
TRBJ2-1 | TRBV7-3 | 16 | TRBD2 | NA | TGTGCCAGCAGCCCCAGCAGCGGGGGTAGAAACAATGAGCAGTTCTTC | CASSPSSGGRNNEQFF
TRBJ2-6 | TRBV28 | 14 | NA | NA | TGTGCCAGCAAGGAGGTCTCTGGGGCCAACGTCCTGACTTTC | CASKEVSGANVLTF
TRBJ1-2 | TRBV7-2 | 14 | NA | NA | TGTGCCAGCACCATGGGGGCCTCTAACTATGGCTACACCTTC | CASTMGASNYGYTF
TRBJ1-6 | TRBV9 | 14 | TRBD1 | NA | TGTGCCAGCAGCGACCGGACAGGGGCTGGACCCCTCCACTTT | CASSDRTGAGPLHF
TRBJ1-2 | TRBV2 | 14 | TRBD1 | NA | TGTGCCAGCACCGGGACAGGGTTAAACTATGGCTACACCTTC | CASTGTGLNYGYTF
TRBJ1-1 | TRBV28 | 12 | NA | NA | TGTGCCAGCAGTTTATCTCACCTCGGAGCTTTCTTT | CASSLSHLGAFF
TRBJ1-1 | TRBV7-6 | 19 | NA | NA | TGTGCCAGCAGCAAAAGGCTGATTAGTGTCGGGCCTCGGGGCACTGAAGCTTTCTTT | CASSKRLISVGPRGTEAFF
TRBJ1-2 | TRBV7-6 | 13 | TRBD1 | NA | TGTGCCAGCAGCTTCGGACAGGCGAATGGCTACACCTTC | CASSFGQANGYTF
TRBJ2-6 | TRBV7-9 | 18 | NA | NA | TGTGCCAGCAGCTTATCCGCCGCGGGTATGACTGGGGCCAACGTCCTGACTTTC | CASSLSAAGMTGANVLTF
TRBJ2-1 | TRBV4-1 | 14 | NA | few | TGCGCCAGCAGCCAAGAGGGTCACGGGAATGAGCAGTTCTTC | CASSQEGHGNEQFF
TRBJ1-1 | TRBV30 | 15 | NA | few | TGTGCCTGGAAGAATTTCGGTCAGGGAAACACTGAAGCTTTCTTT | CAWKNFGQGNTEAFF
TRBJ2-4 | TRBV7-8 | 15 | TRBD2 | NA | TGTGCCAGCAGCCCTACTAGCGGGGGGAAAAACATTCAGTACTTC | CASSPTSGGKNIQYF
TRBJ1-3 | TRBV28 | 18 | NA | few | TGTGCCAGCAGTTTCCACCAGAGGGCCTCGGCAGCTGGAAACACCATATATTTT | CASSFHQRASAAGNTIYF
TRBJ1-2 | TRBV5-1 | 15 | TRBD1 | NA | TGCGCCAGCAGCTCAAGAAATACAGGGGCTTATGGCTACACCTTC | CASSSRNTGAYGYTF
TRBJ1-6 | TRBV2 | 16 | NA | NA | TGTGCCAGAAGGGTAGCAGGGGCTTCCTATAATTCACCCCTCCACTTT | CARRVAGASYNSPLHF
TRBJ2-7 | TRBV5-1 | 16 | TRBD1 | NA | TGCGCCAGCAGCGGTTTACGGACAGGGATTGTCGACGAGCAGTACTTC | CASSGLRTGIVDEQYF
TRBJ2-2 | TRBV19 | 18 | TRBD1 | NA | TGTGCCAGTAGTACCCATCTTTGGGACAGCGGGAACACCGGGGAGCTGTTTTTT | CASSTHLWDSGNTGELFF
TRBJ2-5 | TRBV7-8 | 15 | TRBD1 | NA | TGTGCCAGCAGGAATCCGGGACAGAGAATAGAGACCCAGTACTTC | CASRNPGQRIETQYF